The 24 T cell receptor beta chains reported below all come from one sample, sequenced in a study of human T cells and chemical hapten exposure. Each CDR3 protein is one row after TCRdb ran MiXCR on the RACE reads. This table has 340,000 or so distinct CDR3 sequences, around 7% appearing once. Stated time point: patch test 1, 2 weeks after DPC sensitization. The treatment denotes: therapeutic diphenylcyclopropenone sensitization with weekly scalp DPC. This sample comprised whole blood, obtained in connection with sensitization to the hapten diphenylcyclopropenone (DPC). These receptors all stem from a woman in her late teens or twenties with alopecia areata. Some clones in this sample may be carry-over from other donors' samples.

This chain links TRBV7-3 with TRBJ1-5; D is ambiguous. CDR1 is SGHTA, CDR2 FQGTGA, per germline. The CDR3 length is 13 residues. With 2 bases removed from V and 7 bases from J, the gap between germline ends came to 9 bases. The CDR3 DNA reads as TGTGCCAGCAGCTTATCTCCCGGCCAGCCCCAGCATTTT. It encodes CASSLSPGQPQHF.

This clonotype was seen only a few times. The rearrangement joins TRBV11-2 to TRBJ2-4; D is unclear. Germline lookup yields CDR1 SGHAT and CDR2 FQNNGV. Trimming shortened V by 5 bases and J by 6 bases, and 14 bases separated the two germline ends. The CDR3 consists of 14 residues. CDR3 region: CASSPRSGRNIQYF. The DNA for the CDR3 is TGTGCCAGCAGCCCAAGATCGGGTCGAAACATTCAGTACTTC.

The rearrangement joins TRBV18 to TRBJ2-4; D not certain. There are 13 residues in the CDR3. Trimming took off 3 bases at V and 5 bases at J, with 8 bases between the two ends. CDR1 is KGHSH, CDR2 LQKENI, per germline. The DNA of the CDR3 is TGTGCCAGCTCACCCCTCGCCGAAAACATTCAGTACTTC. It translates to CASSPLAENIQYF.

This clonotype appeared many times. CDR3 in DNA: TGCAGCGTCGCTAGCACAGATACGCAGTATTTT. Its translation is CSVASTDTQYF. The chain combines TRBV29-1 with TRBJ2-3; no clear D gene. V was clipped by 6 bases and J by 0 bases, with 4 bases between them. The CDR3 extends over 11 amino acids. The germline V gene has CDR1 SQVTM and CDR2 ANQGSEA.

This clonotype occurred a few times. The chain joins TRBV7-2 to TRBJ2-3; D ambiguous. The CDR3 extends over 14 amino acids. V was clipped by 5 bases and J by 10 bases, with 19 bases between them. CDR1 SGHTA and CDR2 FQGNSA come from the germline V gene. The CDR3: CASSPGHRVPAQYF. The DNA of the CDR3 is TGTGCCAGCAGCCCTGGGCACCGGGTCCCGGCGCAGTATTTT.

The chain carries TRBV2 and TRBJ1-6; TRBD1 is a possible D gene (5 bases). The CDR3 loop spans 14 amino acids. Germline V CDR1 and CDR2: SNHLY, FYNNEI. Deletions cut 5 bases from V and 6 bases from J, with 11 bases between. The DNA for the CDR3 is TGTGCCAGCAGTTGGGGGGGTGCTAATTCACCCCTCCACTTT. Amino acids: CASSWGGANSPLHF.

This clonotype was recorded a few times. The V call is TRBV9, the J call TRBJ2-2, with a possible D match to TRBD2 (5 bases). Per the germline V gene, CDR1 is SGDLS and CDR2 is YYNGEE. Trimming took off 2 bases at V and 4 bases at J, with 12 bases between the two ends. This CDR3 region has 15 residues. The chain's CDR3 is CASSVGDRGTGELFF. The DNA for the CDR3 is TGTGCCAGCAGCGTCGGGGATCGTGGCACCGGGGAGCTGTTTTTT.

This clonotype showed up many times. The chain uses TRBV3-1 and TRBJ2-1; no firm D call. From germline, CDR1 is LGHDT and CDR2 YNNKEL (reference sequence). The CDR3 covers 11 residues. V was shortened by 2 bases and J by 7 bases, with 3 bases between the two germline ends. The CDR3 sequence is CASSQWNEQFF. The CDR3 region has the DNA TGTGCCAGCAGCCAATGGAATGAGCAGTTCTTC.

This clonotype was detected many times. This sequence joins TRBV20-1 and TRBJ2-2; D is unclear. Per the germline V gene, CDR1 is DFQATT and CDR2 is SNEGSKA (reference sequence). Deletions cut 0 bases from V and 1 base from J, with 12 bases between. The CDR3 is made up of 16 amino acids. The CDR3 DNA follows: TGCAGTGCTAGAGATCCCCTTGACCTGAACACCGGGGAGCTGTTTTTT. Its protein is CSARDPLDLNTGELFF.

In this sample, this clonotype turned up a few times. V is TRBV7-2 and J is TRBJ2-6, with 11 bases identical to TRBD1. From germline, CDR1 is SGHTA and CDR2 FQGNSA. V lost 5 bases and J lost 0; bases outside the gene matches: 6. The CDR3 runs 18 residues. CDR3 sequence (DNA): TGTGCCAGCAGCCCGCGGGGGACAGGGGGCTCTGGGGCCAACGTCCTGACTTTC. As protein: CASSPRGTGGSGANVLTF. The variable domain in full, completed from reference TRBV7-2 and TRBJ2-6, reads GAGVSQSPSNKVTEKGKDVELRCDPISGHTALYWYRQSLGQGLEFLIYFQGNSAPDKSGLPSDRFSAERTGGSVSTLTIQRTQQEDSAVYLCASSPRGTGGSGANVLTFGAGSRLTVL.

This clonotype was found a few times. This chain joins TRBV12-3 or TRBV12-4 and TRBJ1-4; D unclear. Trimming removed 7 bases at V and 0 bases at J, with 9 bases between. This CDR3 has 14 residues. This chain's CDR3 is CASTRAATNEKLFF. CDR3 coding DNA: TGTGCCAGCACTAGGGCAGCAACTAATGAAAAACTGTTTTTT.

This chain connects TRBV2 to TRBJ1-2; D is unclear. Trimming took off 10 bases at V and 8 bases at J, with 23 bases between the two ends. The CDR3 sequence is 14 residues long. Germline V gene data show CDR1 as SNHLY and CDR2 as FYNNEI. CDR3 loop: CATKKDLSIEGYTF. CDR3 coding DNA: TGTGCCACCAAGAAGGACCTATCCATCGAAGGCTACACCTTC.

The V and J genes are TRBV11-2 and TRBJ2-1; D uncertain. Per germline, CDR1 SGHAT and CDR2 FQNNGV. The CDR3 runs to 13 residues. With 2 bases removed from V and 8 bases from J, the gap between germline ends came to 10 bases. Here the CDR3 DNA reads TGTGCCAGCAGCTTACCCATTTGGGATGAGCAGTTCTTC. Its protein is CASSLPIWDEQFF.

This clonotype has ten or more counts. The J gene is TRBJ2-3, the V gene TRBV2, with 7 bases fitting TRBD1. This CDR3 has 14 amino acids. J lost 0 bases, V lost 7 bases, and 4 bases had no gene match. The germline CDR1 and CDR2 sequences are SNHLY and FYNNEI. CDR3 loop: CASMGTASTDTQYF. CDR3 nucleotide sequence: TGTGCCAGCATGGGGACAGCTAGCACAGATACGCAGTATTTT.

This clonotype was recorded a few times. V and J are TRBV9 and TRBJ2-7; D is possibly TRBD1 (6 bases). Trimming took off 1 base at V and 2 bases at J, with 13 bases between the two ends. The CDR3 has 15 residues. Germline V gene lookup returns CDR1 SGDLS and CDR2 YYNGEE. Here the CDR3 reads CASSVRGGLTYEQYF. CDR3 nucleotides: TGTGCCAGCAGCGTACGAGGGGGATTAACCTACGAGCAGTACTTC.

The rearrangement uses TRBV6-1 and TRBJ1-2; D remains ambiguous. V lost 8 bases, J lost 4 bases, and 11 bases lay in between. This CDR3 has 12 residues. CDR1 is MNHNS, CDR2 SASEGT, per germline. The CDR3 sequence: CASGLRTYGYTF. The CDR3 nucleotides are TGTGCCAGCGGTCTAAGGACCTATGGCTACACCTTC.

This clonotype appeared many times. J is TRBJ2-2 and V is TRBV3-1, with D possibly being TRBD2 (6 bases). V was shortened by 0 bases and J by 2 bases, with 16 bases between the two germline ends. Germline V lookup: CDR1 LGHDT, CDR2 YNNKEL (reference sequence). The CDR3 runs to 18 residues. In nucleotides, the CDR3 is TGTGCCAGCAGCCAAGATCATTTAGGAGGGGTCAACACCGGGGAGCTGTTTTTT. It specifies CASSQDHLGGVNTGELFF.

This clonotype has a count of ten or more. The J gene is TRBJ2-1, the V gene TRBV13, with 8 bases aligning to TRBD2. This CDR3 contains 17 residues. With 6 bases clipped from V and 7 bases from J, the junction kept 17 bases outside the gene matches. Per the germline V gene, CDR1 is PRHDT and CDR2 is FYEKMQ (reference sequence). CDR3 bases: TGTGCCAGCAGTCCAGACGGGGGACTAGGTATCGTGAATGAGCAGTTCTTC. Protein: CASSPDGGLGIVNEQFF.

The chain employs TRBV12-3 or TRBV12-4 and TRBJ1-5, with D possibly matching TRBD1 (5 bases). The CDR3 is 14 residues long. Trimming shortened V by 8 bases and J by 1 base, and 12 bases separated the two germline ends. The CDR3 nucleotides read TGTGCCAGCGGAGGACAATCGAGCAATCAGCCCCAGCATTTT. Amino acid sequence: CASGGQSSNQPQHF.

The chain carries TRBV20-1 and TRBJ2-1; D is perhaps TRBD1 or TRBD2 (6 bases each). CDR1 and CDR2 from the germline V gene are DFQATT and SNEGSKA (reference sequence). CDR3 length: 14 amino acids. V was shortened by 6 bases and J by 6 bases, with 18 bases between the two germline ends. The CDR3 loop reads CSARKGGLLNEQFF. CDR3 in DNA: TGCAGTGCAAGAAAAGGGGGACTTCTCAATGAGCAGTTCTTC.

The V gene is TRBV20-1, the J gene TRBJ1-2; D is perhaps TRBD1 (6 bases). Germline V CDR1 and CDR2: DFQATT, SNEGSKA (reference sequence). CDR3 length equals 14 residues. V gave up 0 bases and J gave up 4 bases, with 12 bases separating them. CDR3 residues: CSARDSQGSYGYTF. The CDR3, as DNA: TGCAGTGCTAGAGATAGCCAGGGGAGCTATGGCTACACCTTC.

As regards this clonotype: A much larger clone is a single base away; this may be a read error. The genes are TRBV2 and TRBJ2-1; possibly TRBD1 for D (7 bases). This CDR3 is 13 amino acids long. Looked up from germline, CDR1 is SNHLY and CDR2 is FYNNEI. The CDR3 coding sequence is TGTGTCAGCACCAGGACAGGAGGGGATGAGCAGTTCTTC. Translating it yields CVSTRTGGDEQFF.

The CDR3 DNA follows: TGTGCCAGCAGCGCGACAGGGGGCGACCTGGTGGAGCAGTTCTTC. It yields the protein CASSATGGDLVEQFF. This rearrangement joins TRBV9 to TRBJ2-1, with 10 nucleotides matching TRBD1. Trimming cost V 3 bases and J 10 bases; bases outside gene matches: 10. Germline V lookup: CDR1 SGDLS, CDR2 YYNGEE. This CDR3 comprises 15 residues.

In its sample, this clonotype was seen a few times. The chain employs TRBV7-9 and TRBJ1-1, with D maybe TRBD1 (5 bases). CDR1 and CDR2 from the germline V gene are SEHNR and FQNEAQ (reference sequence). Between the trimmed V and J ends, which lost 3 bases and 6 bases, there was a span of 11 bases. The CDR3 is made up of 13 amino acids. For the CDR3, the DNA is TGTGCCAGCAGCTTTGGAGGGGTCGCTGAAGCTTTCTTT. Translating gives CASSFGGVAEAFF.